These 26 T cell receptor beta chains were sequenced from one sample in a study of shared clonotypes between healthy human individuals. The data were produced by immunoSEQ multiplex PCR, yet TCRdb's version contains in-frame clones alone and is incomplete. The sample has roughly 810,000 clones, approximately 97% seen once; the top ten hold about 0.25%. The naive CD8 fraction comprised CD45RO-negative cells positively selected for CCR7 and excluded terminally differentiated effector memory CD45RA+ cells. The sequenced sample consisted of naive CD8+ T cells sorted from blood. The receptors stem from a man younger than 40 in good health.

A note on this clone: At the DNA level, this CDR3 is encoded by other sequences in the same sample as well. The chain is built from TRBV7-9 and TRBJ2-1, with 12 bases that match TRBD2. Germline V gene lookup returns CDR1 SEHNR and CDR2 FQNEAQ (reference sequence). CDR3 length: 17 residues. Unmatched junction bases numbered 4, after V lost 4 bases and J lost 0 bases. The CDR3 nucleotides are TGTGCCAGCAGCTCGGGACTAGCGGGCGACTCCTACAATGAGCAGTTCTTC. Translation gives CASSSGLAGDSYNEQFF.

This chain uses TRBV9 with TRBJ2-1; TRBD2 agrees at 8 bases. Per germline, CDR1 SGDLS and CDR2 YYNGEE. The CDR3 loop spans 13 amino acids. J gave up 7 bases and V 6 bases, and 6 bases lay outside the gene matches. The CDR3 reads CASNSGNTNEQFF. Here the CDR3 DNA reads TGTGCCAGCAATAGCGGGAACACGAATGAGCAGTTCTTC.

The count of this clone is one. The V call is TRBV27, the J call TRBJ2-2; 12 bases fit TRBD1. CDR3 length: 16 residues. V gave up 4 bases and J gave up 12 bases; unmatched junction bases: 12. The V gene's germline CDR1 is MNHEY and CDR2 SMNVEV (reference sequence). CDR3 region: CASSSPGTGGNQKLFF. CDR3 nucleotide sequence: TGTGCCAGCAGTTCGCCGGGGACAGGGGGCAACCAGAAGCTGTTTTTT.

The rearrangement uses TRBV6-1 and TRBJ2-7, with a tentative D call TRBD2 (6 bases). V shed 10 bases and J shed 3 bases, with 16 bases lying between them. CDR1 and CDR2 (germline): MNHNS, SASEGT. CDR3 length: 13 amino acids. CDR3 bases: TGTGCCACCTCGGGACTCTCAGGCTACGAGCAGTACTTC. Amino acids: CATSGLSGYEQYF.

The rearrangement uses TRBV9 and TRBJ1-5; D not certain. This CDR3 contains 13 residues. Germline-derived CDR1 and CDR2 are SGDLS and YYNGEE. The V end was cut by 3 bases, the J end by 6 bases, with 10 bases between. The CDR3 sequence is CASSAGWRQPQHF. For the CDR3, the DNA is TGTGCCAGCAGCGCAGGTTGGCGTCAGCCCCAGCATTTT.

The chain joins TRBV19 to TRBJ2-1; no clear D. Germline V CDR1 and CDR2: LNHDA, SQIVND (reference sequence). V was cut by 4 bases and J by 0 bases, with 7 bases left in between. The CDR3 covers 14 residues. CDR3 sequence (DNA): TGTGCCAGTAGTACCGGAAGCTCCTACAATGAGCAGTTCTTC. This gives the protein CASSTGSSYNEQFF.

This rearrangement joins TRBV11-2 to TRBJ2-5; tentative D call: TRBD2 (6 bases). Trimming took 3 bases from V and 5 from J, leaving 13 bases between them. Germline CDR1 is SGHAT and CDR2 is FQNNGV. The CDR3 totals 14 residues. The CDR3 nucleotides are TGTGCCAGCAGCTTCATTACGGGGAGGGAGACCCAGTACTTC. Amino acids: CASSFITGRETQYF.

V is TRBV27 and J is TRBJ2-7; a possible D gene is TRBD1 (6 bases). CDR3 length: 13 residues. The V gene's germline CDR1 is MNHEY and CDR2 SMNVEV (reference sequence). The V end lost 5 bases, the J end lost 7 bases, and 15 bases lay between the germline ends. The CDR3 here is CASSVLAQGEQYF. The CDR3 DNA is TGTGCCAGCAGTGTCCTAGCCCAGGGGGAGCAGTACTTC.

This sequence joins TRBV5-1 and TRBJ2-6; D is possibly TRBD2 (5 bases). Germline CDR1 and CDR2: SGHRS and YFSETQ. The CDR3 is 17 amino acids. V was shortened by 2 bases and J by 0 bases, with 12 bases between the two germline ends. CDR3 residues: CASSLSGMSSGANVLTF. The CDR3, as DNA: TGCGCCAGCAGCTTATCCGGGATGAGCTCTGGGGCCAACGTCCTGACTTTC.

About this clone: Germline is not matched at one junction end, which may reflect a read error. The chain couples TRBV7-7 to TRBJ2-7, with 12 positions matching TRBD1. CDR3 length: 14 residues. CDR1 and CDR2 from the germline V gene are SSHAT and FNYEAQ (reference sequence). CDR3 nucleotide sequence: TGTGCTAGCAGCCCGGGACAGGGGGCGTTCGAGCAGTACTTC. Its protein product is CASSPGQGAFEQYF.

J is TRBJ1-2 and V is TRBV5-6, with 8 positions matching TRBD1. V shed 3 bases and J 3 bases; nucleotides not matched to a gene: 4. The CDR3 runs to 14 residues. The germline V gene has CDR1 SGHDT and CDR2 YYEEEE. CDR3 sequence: CASSWDRTDYGYTF. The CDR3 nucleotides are TGTGCCAGCAGCTGGGACAGGACTGACTATGGCTACACCTTC.

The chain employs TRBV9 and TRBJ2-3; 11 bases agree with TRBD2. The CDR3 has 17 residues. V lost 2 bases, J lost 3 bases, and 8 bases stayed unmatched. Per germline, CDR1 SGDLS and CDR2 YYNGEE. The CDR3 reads CASSVGIAGGPTDTQYF. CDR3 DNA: TGTGCCAGCAGCGTCGGGATAGCGGGAGGGCCAACAGATACGCAGTATTTT.

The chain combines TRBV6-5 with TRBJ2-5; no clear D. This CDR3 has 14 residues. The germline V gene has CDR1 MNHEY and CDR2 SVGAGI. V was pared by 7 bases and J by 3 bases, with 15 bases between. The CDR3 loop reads CASTPDTNKETQYF. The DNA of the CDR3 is TGTGCCAGCACCCCCGACACAAACAAAGAGACCCAGTACTTC.

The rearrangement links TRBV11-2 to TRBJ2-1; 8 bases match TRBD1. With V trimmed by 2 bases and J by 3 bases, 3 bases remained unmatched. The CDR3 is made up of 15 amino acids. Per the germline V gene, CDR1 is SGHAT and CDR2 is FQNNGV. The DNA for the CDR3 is TGTGCCAGCAGCTTACCGGGACAGGACTACAATGAGCAGTTCTTC. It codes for CASSLPGQDYNEQFF.

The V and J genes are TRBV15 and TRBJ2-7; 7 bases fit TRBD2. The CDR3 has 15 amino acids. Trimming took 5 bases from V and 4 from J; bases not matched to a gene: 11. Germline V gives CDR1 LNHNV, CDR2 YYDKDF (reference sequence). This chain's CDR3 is CATSPRQGLHYEQYF. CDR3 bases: TGTGCCACCAGCCCCAGGCAGGGACTACATTACGAGCAGTACTTC. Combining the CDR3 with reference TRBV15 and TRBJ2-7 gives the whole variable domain DAMVIQNPRYQVTQFGKPVTLSCSQTLNHNVMYWYQQKSSQAPKLLFHYYDKDFNNEADTPDNFQSRRPNTSFCFLDIRSPGLGDTAMYLCATSPRQGLHYEQYFGPGTRLTVT.

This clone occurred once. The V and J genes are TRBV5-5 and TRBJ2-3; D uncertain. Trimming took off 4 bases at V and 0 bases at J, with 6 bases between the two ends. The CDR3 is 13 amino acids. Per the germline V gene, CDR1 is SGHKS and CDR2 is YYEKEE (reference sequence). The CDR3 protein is CASSHPSTDTQYF. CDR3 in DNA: TGTGCCAGCAGCCACCCGAGCACAGATACGCAGTATTTT.

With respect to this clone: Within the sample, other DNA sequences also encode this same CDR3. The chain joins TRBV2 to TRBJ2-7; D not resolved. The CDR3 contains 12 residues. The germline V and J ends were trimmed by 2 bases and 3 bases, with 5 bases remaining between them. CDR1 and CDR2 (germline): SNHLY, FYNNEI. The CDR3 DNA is TGTGCCAGCAGTGAAAGGAACTACGAGCAGTACTTC. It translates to CASSERNYEQYF.

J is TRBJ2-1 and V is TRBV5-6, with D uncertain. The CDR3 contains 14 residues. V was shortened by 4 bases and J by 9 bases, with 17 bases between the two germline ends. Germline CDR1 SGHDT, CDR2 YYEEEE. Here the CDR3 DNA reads TGTGCCAGCAGCGAAGGACCCATGAGGAGTGAGCAGTTCTTC. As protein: CASSEGPMRSEQFF.

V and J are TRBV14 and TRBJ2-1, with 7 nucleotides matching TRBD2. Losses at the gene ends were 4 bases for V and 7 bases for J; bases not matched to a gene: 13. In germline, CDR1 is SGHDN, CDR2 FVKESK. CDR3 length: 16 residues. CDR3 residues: CASSPLPGGLRNEQFF. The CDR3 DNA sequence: TGTGCCAGCAGCCCTCTCCCGGGAGGATTAAGGAATGAGCAGTTCTTC.

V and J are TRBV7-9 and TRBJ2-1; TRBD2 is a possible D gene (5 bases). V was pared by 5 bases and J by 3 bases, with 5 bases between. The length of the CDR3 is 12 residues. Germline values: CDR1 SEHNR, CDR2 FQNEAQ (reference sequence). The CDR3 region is CASSRDYNEQFF. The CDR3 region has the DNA TGTGCCAGCAGCCGGGACTACAATGAGCAGTTCTTC.

The CDR3 spells CASSPGEAGGRNEQFF. The CDR3 DNA sequence: TGTGCCAGCAGCCCCGGGGAAGCGGGAGGGCGCAATGAGCAGTTCTTC. This chain joins TRBV7-9 and TRBJ2-1, with TRBD2 identical over 10 bases. The V and J ends lost 5 bases and 6 bases, in that order; junction bases with no gene match: 10. Germline V gene data show CDR1 as SEHNR and CDR2 as FQNEAQ (reference sequence). CDR3 size: 16 residues.

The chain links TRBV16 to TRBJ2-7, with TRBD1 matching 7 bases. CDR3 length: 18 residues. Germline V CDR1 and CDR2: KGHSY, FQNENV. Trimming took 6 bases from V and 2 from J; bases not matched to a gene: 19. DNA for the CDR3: TGTGCCAGCAGTCCGTATCAAACCAACCGGGACAGTGCCTACGAGCAGTACTTC. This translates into CASSPYQTNRDSAYEQYF.

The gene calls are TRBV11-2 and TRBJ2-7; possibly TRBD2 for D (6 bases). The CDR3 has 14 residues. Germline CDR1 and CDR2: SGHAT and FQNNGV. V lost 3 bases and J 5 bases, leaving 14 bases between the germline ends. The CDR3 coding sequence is TGTGCCAGCAGCTTTATGCGGGATCTGCACGAGCAGTACTTC. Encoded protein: CASSFMRDLHEQYF.

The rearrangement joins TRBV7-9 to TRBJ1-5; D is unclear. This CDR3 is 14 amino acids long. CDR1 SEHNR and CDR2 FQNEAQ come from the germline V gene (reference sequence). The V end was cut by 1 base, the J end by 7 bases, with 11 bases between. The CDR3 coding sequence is TGTGCCAGCAGCTTAGAAGGGTCTCGACAGCCCCAGCATTTT. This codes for CASSLEGSRQPQHF.

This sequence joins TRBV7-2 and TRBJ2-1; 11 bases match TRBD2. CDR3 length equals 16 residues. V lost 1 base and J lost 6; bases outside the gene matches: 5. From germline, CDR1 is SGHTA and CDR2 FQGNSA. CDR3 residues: CASSLGTSGSLNEQFF. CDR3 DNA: TGTGCCAGCAGCTTAGGTACTAGCGGGAGCCTCAATGAGCAGTTCTTC.

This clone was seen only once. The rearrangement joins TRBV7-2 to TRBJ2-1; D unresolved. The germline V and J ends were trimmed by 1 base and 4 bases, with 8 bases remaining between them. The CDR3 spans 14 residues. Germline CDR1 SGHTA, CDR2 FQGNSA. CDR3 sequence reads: CASSLDGNYNEQFF. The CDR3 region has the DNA TGTGCCAGCAGCTTAGACGGAAATTACAATGAGCAGTTCTTC.